This T cell receptor (beta chain) was captured by sequencing in a study of post-analysis software for immune sequencing data. Study-wide background: Several disease courses (relapsing-remitting, secondary progressive and progressive-relapsing) of multiple sclerosis were included. Whole-study findings and limits: Samples prepared in the same batch strongly co-clustered by F measure. Multiple sclerosis patients had significantly lower normalized Chao1 diversity than controls. In patients, TRBV5-6, TRBV5-1 and TRBV20-1 belonged to roughly five TRBV segments found more frequently than in controls.

This CDR3 region has 15 residues. Trimming took off 0 bases at V and 0 bases at J, with 8 bases between the two ends. CDR1 is SGHRS and CDR2 is YFSETQ in the germline V gene. Unique molecular identifiers tagged the TCR beta cDNA libraries. T cells numbering about 0.9 to 10 million yielded cDNA molecules that totaled about 500,000. From the PCR reads, TCRdb called clonotypes with MiXCR, one entry per CDR3 protein. The data contain 600,000 to 700,000 distinct CDR3 sequences, around 64% of them singletons. Regarding this clonotype: The antigen is not known.

This sequence originates from a girl aged 2 to 9 with multiple sclerosis. Sequencing was performed on blood. The chain links TRBV5-1 to TRBJ2-3, with D unresolved. CDR3 sequence: CASSLEAPSTDTQYF. The CDR3 DNA sequence: TGCGCCAGCAGCTTGGAGGCACCCAGCACAGATACGCAGTATTTT. Filled out from reference TRBV5-1 and TRBJ2-3, the complete variable domain reads KAGVTQTPRYLIKTRGQQVTLSCSPISGHRSVSWYQQTPGQGLQFLFEYFSETQRNKGNFPGRFSGRQFSNSRSEMNVSTLELGDSALYLCASSLEAPSTDTQYFGPGTRLTVL.